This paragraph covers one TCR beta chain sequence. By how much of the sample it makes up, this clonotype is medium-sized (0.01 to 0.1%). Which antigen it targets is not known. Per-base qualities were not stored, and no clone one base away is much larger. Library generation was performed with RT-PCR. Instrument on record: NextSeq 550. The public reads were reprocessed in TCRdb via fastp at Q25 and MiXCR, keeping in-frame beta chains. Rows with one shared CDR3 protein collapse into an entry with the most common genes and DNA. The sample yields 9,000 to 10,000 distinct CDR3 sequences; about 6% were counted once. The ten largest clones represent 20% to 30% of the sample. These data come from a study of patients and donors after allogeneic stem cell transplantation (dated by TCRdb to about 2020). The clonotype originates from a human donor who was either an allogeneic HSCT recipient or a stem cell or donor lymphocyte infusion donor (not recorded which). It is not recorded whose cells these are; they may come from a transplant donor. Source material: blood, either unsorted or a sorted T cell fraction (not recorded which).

Here is the DNA: TGTGCCTGGAGTGTAAACTATGGCTACACCTTC. Its translation reads: CAWSVNYGYTF. The chain is made from TRBV30 and TRBJ1-2; there is no confident call for the D gene. V is shortened by 0 bases, J by 2 bases, and the region joining them spans 1 base. The cysteine opens and the phenylalanine closes a CDR3 of 11 amino acids. Only the CDR3 portion is preserved as DNA: 33 bases, with reading frame beginning at the first base. CDR1 and CDR2 (GTSNPN, SVGIG) derive from the germline V gene (reference sequence).